Listed below are T cell receptor beta chains from one sample, sequenced in a study of metastatic and nonmetastatic thyroid tumors. TCRdb re-analyzed the PCR reads through MiXCR. Of 40,000 to 45,000 clones in the sample, more than 3% were seen once. Sequenced: blood. The source is a female donor with papillary thyroid cancer or a benign thyroid nodule (not recorded which). Some clones in this sample may be carry-over from other donors' samples. Both conserved end residues are part of each CDR3. D genes are given only for firm matches. Where a row states a size, it is once, few, many or the class of an expanded clone; other rows omit it.

cdr3_nt	cdr3_aa	j_call	clone_size	v_call	d_call
TGCAGTGCTAGATTTCCCGCGGCGGGAGGGCCCCACGAGCAGTACTTC	CSARFPAAGGPHEQYF	TRBJ2-7	many	TRBV20-1	TRBD2
TGTGCCAGCAGCTTTACAGATGGCTACACCTTC	CASSFTDGYTF	TRBJ1-2	.	TRBV7-9	.
TGTGCCAGCAGCCAAGGACAGGGAGGCTACGAGCAGTACTTC	CASSQGQGGYEQYF	TRBJ2-7	.	TRBV3-1	.
TGTGCCAGCAGCAGGGGGGGACAGCGAAATCAGCCCCAGCATTTT	CASSRGGQRNQPQHF	TRBJ1-5	.	TRBV27	TRBD1
TGCAGCGCCGGGACAGCCTCTGGAAACACCATATATTTT	CSAGTASGNTIYF	TRBJ1-3	many	TRBV29-1	TRBD1
TGTGCCAGCAGTTCCGGACCGGGGCAGTACTTC	CASSSGPGQYF	TRBJ2-7	many	TRBV28	.
TGTGCCAGCACTGTGGACAGCTCTGGGGCCAACGTCCTGACTTTC	CASTVDSSGANVLTF	TRBJ2-6	.	TRBV6-1	.
TGTGCCAGCAGCGTAGATACGGGAAACTATGGCTACACCTTC	CASSVDTGNYGYTF	TRBJ1-2	few	TRBV9	.
TGTGCCAGCAGCCGGGGGAGGGGGCGCGACAACGAGCAGTACTTC	CASSRGRGRDNEQYF	TRBJ2-7	.	TRBV11-2	.
TGTGCCAGCAGCTTCCCTGAAGCTTTCTTT	CASSFPEAFF	TRBJ1-1	.	TRBV7-9	.
TGTGCCATCAGTGGTCCCCTAGCGGGTGAGCAGTTCTTC	CAISGPLAGEQFF	TRBJ2-1	many	TRBV10-3	TRBD2
TGCAGCTGCTGGGCGGGAGATTCCTACGAGCAGTACTTC	CSCWAGDSYEQYF	TRBJ2-7	few	TRBV29-1	TRBD2
TGTGCCAGCAGTTACTCGCGGAGTCAGCCCCAGCATTTT	CASSYSRSQPQHF	TRBJ1-5	few	TRBV6-2/TRBV6-3	.
TGTGCCAGCAGCCCTCTAGCGGGTATCTACGAGCAGTACTTC	CASSPLAGIYEQYF	TRBJ2-7	few	TRBV28	TRBD2
TGCAGTGCTAGACGGACAGGGCGGGAGACCCAGTACTTC	CSARRTGRETQYF	TRBJ2-5	many	TRBV20-1	TRBD1
TGCGCCAGCAGCCAAGGCCTTGGGGGGCGAGGCGAAAAACTGTTTTTT	CASSQGLGGRGEKLFF	TRBJ1-4	.	TRBV4-3	.
TGTGCCAGCAGTTCCCACATCAGGGGACGTGATGAGCAGTTCTTC	CASSSHIRGRDEQFF	TRBJ2-1	.	TRBV12-3/TRBV12-4	.
TGTGCCAGCAGTGAAGCGGTAGCGGGGGCCGCTCGGGGAGATACCCAGTACTTC	CASSEAVAGAARGDTQYF	TRBJ2-5	few	TRBV6-1	TRBD2
TGTGCCAGCAAGAGACTAGCGGAAACCTACGAGCAGTACTTC	CASKRLAETYEQYF	TRBJ2-7	many	TRBV7-8	TRBD2